The 3 T cell receptor beta chains reported below all come from one sample, sequenced in a study of blood T cell repertoires in COVID-19. Generated by immunoSEQ multiplex PCR, the TCRdb table keeps only in-frame clones and is missing some. The sample gives 220,000 or so clones, 70% to 90% of which show up once; less than 0.9% is in the top ten. The sample taken for sequencing was PBMCs or T cells enriched from blood (not recorded which). The source is a man aged 45-65 years who had been exposed to COVID-19.

The chain recombines TRBV28 with TRBJ2-7, with 7 bases fitting TRBD1. Germline V gene sequence: CDR1 MDHEN, CDR2 SYDVKM. The CDR3 length is 14 residues. With V trimmed by 7 bases and J by 1 base, 7 bases remained unmatched. The CDR3 nucleotides read TGTGCCAGCAACGAACAGGGGCCATCCTACGAGCAGTACGTC. Translation: CASNEQGPSYEQYV.

The rearrangement links TRBV2 to TRBJ1-1; no definite D call. There are 13 residues in the CDR3. Trimming removed 5 bases at V and 4 bases at J, with 11 bases between. The germline V gene encodes CDR1 SNHLY and CDR2 FYNNEI. CDR3 loop: CASSLLGTTEAFF. The CDR3 nucleotides are TGTGCCAGCAGTCTCCTTGGCACCACTGAAGCTTTCTTT.

The rearrangement uses TRBV3-1 (or the pseudogene TRBV3-2) and TRBJ2-5; TRBD1 might be the D (6 bases). CDR3 size: 14 residues. The germline CDR1 and CDR2 sequences are LGHDT and YNNKEL (reference sequence). V was trimmed by 4 bases and J by 2 bases, leaving 11 bases between them. The CDR3 here is CASSPTGQQETQYF. In nucleotides, the CDR3 is TGTGCCAGCAGCCCCACCGGACAGCAAGAGACCCAGTACTTC.